The count of the clone carrying this TCR beta chain is one. Its antigen is not identified. At one of its ends the junction is not consistent with the germline gene, which may arise from a read error. The PCR used 60 Vbeta and 13 Jbeta primers. Profiled with immunoSEQ multiplex PCR; TCRdb holds only in-frame clones, not every one. The data contain some 130,000 clones, roughly 80% of them singletons. This specimen comes from a study of cytomegalovirus exposure and HLA in healthy donors. Study background: Some 180 million T cells yielded 100 million or so unique TCR beta sequences in earlier analysis. Among 350 to 500 genotyped donors, 65% to 90% fell in the Caucasian-associated ancestry cluster. Broader study findings: In presence/absence analyses, roughly uniform sequencing depth across donors was assumed. Over 15,000 TCR beta sequences were associated with HLA alleles at 0.05 false discovery rate in a later analysis.

CDR3 length: 18 amino acids. Germline V gene data show CDR1 as SEHNR and CDR2 as FQNEAQ (reference sequence). The chain uses TRBV7-9 and TRBJ2-2, with TRBD2 matching 10 bases. Sequencing used PBMCs. The clonotype originates from a man aged 25-45 years in good health and CMV-seronegative. CDR3 DNA: TGTTCCAGCAGCTTAGGAGGGCTAGCGGGAGTAGGCGCCGGGGAGCTGTTTTTT. This gives the protein CSSSLGGLAGVGAGELFF.